These T cell receptor beta chains were read from a single sample in a study of lymphopenia after photon versus proton radiotherapy. Profiled with immunoSEQ multiplex PCR; TCRdb holds only in-frame clones, not every one. The repertoire includes about 39,000 clones, roughly 92% of them detected once, and roughly 15% sits in the top ten. The sample in question was peripheral blood, obtained from a patient treated with photon-based radiotherapy. These receptors were collected from a man in his sixties with cholangiocarcinoma. CDR3s include the opening cysteine and the closing phenylalanine or tryptophan. D genes are given only for firm matches. Only part of the rows carry a size: once, few, many, or a class if the clone is expanded.

size	V	D	J	DNA	CDR3
NA	TRBV7-6	TRBD1	TRBJ2-7	TGTGCCAGCAGCCAAAGACAGGGTAACGAGCAGTACTTC	CASSQRQGNEQYF
NA	TRBV5-6	TRBD1	TRBJ1-1	TGTGCCAGCAGCGACGGTCGGGACAGGGGTCAAGCTTTCTTT	CASSDGRDRGQAFF
once	TRBV27	TRBD1	TRBJ1-2	TGTGCCAGCGGATACTGGACAGGGGCGTCAAGTAGCTACACCTTC	CASGYWTGASSSYTF
NA	TRBV25-1	NA	TRBJ1-1	TGTGCCAGCAGTGAAGGAGGGCGCCCTGAAGCTTTCTTT	CASSEGGRPEAFF
NA	TRBV11-3	NA	TRBJ1-2	TGTGCCAGCAGCTTGAGGGATTATGGCTACACCTTC	CASSLRDYGYTF
NA	TRBV6-4	NA	TRBJ1-5	TGTGCCAGCAGTGATTTCGGGACCCATAGCAATCAGCCCCAGCATTTT	CASSDFGTHSNQPQHF
NA	TRBV5-1	TRBD1	TRBJ1-1	TGCGCCAGCAGCTTGTCGGCAGGGGGCATTGAAGCTTTCTTT	CASSLSAGGIEAFF
NA	TRBV6-6	TRBD1	TRBJ2-2	TGTGCCAGCAGTTACGGACAGGGAAACACCGGGGAGCTGTTTTTT	CASSYGQGNTGELFF
NA	TRBV11-1	NA	TRBJ2-5	TGTGCCAGCAGCTTAACGGCCCAAGAGACCCAGTACTTC	CASSLTAQETQYF
NA	TRBV4-1	TRBD1	TRBJ2-2	TGCGCCAGCAGCCAAGTGGGGGTCAGGGGGCACACCGGGGAGCTGTTTTTT	CASSQVGVRGHTGELFF
NA	TRBV10-1	TRBD2	TRBJ2-1	TGCGCCAGCAGTGAGTCTCTAGCGGGGCCCAATGAGCAGTTCTTC	CASSESLAGPNEQFF
few	TRBV4-3	NA	TRBJ2-6	TGCGCCAGCAGCCAAGAACGAGGACCTATCTCTGGGGCCAACGTCCTGACTTTC	CASSQERGPISGANVLTF
NA	TRBV7-8	NA	TRBJ2-4	TGTGCCAGCAGCTTAGCCCTCGGGGGCCCAAACATTCAGTACTTC	CASSLALGGPNIQYF
NA	TRBV6-5	NA	TRBJ2-3	TGTGCCAGCAGTTCTTCACATGGGTTTCCGCAGTATTTT	CASSSSHGFPQYF
NA	TRBV27	NA	TRBJ2-3	TGTGCCAGCACCCCTCCCTGGGGGGATACGCAGTATTTT	CASTPPWGDTQYF
NA	TRBV28	NA	TRBJ1-4	TGTGCCAGCAGTGAAAGCCTCCCCTGGGAAAAACTGTTTTTT	CASSESLPWEKLFF
NA	TRBV18	TRBD1	TRBJ2-2	TGTGCCAGCTCCCCCGGACAGGGAGATACCGGGGAGCTGTTTTTT	CASSPGQGDTGELFF
NA	TRBV7-9	NA	TRBJ1-3	TGTGCCAGCAGCTTAGACACAGGCTACTCTGGAAACACCATATATTTT	CASSLDTGYSGNTIYF
NA	TRBV7-6	NA	TRBJ2-3	TGTGCCAGCAGCTTAGAGAATCGGGGCACAGATACGCAGTATTTT	CASSLENRGTDTQYF
NA	TRBV29-1	NA	TRBJ2-1	TGCAGCTTCCCGTGGGGGATGCCCTACAATGAGCAGTTCTTC	CSFPWGMPYNEQFF
NA	TRBV2	NA	TRBJ2-7	TGTGCCAGCCACCCGGGGGACTACGAGCAGTACTTC	CASHPGDYEQYF
NA	TRBV11-2	NA	TRBJ2-7	TGTGCCAGCAGCCCACGCACAGACCTTTCCTACGAGCAGTACTTC	CASSPRTDLSYEQYF
NA	TRBV6-5	NA	TRBJ1-6	TGTGCCAGCAGTTACAATAGGCTTACTTATAATTCACCCCTCCACTTT	CASSYNRLTYNSPLHF
NA	TRBV28	NA	TRBJ1-5	TGTGCCAGCAGTTTACTATATCAGCCCCAGCATTTT	CASSLLYQPQHF
NA	TRBV20-1	TRBD1	TRBJ1-1	TGCAGTGCCAGGGGGGATAATGAAGCTTTCTTT	CSARGDNEAFF
NA	TRBV5-5	TRBD1	TRBJ1-1	TGTGCCAGCAGCGCTTCCGGGACAGGGGGAACTGAAGCTTTCTTT	CASSASGTGGTEAFF
NA	TRBV13	NA	TRBJ1-1	TGTGCCAGCAGCTTATCGTACAGGGTTTATCCTGAAGCTTTCTTT	CASSLSYRVYPEAFF
once	TRBV7-2	NA	TRBJ1-4	TGTGCCAGCAGCTTATCACCGGACGGCTCTAATGAAAAACTGTTTTTT	CASSLSPDGSNEKLFF
NA	TRBV10-3	NA	TRBJ2-6	TGTGCCATCAGTGAGTCGGCAAGCTCTGGGGCCAACGTCCTGACTTTC	CAISESASSGANVLTF
NA	TRBV29-1	NA	TRBJ1-3	TGCAGCGTTTGGGAGGTCTCAGGGTCTGGAAACACCATATATTTT	CSVWEVSGSGNTIYF
NA	TRBV29-1	TRBD2	TRBJ2-1	TGCAGCGTTGCCGGACTAGCGGGGCACGGTGAGCAGTTCTTC	CSVAGLAGHGEQFF
NA	TRBV2	TRBD1	TRBJ2-7	TGTGCCAGCAGCGAATGGCCCCGGGACAGTGTTTACGAGCAGTACTTC	CASSEWPRDSVYEQYF
NA	TRBV5-1	NA	TRBJ1-1	TGCGCCAGCAGCTCATTGGCGGGGTCAGGGATGAACACTGAAGCTTTCTTT	CASSSLAGSGMNTEAFF
NA	TRBV6-6	NA	TRBJ2-7	TGTGCCAGCAGCCAGTATCGCTACGAGCAGTACTTC	CASSQYRYEQYF
NA	TRBV19	TRBD1	TRBJ1-4	TGTGCCTCCCGAGGAGGGGGCACTAATGAAAAACTGTTTTTT	CASRGGGTNEKLFF
NA	TRBV7-3	TRBD1	TRBJ2-5	TGTGCCAGCAGCCGACAGGGGAATTGGGAGACCCAGTACTTC	CASSRQGNWETQYF
NA	TRBV2	NA	TRBJ2-3	TGTGCCAGCAGGGCGGCAGGGGGCACAGATACGCAGTATTTT	CASRAAGGTDTQYF
NA	TRBV27	TRBD1	TRBJ1-2	TGTGCCAGCAGAACGCGTGTGACAGGGTACGTTTGCTACACCTTC	CASRTRVTGYVCYTF
NA	TRBV27	NA	TRBJ2-4	TGTGCCAGCAGTTTAGGGGGCATTCAGTACTTC	CASSLGGIQYF
NA	TRBV27	NA	TRBJ2-3	TGTGCCAGCAGGATCGACGGTTCAGATACGCAGTATTTT	CASRIDGSDTQYF
NA	TRBV2	TRBD1	TRBJ2-7	TGTGCCAGCAGTGAAGGGACAGGGGGTAAGCAGTACTTC	CASSEGTGGKQYF